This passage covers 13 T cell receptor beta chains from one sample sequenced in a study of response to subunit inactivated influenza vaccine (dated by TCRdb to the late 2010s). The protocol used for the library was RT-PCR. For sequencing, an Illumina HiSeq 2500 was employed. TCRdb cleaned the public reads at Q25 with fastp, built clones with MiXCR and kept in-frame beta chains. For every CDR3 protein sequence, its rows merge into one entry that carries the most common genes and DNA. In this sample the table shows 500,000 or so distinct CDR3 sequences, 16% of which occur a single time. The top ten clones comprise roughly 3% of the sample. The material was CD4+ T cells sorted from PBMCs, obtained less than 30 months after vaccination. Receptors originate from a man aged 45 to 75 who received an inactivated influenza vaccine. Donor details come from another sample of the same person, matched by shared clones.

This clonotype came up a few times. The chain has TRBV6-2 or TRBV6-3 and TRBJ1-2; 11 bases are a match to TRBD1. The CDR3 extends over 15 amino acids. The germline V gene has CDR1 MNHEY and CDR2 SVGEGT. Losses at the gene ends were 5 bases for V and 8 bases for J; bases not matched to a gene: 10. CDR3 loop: CASSAAGQGVKGYTF. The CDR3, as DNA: TGTGCCAGCAGTGCCGCGGGACAGGGGGTAAAAGGCTACACCTTC.

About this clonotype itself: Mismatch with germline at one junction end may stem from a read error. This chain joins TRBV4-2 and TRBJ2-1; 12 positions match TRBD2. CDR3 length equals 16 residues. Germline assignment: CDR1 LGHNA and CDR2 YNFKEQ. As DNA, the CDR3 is TGTGCCAGCAGCCAAGAAACGGCTAGCGGGGGGGCTATTATAATCTTC. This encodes CASSQETASGGAIIIF.

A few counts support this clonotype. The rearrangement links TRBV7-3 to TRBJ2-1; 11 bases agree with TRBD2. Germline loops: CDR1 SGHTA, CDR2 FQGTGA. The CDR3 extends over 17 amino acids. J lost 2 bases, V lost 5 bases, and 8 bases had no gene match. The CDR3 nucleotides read TGTGCCAGCAGCGCAACCGGGACTAGCGGAACCTACAATGAGCAGTTCTTC. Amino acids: CASSATGTSGTYNEQFF.

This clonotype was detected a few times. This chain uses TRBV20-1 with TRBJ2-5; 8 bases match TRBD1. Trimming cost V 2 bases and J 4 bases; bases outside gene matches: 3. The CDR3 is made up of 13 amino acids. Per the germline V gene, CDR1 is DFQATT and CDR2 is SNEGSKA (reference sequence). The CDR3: CSARRDRGETQYF. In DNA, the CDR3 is TGCAGTGCTAGAAGAGACAGGGGAGAGACCCAGTACTTC.

The CDR3 is CASSLVSPSNQPQHF. CDR3 nucleotide sequence: TGTGCCAGCAGTTTAGTTAGTCCTAGCAATCAGCCCCAGCATTTT. V is TRBV28 and J is TRBJ1-5; D unresolved. Germline V gene data show CDR1 as MDHEN and CDR2 as SYDVKM. The V and J ends lost 2 bases and 0 bases respectively, with 8 bases between them. This CDR3 has 15 residues.

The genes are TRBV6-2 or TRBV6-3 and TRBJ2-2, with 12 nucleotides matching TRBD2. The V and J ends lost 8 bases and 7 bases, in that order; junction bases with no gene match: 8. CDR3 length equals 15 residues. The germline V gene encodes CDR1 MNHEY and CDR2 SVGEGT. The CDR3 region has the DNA TGTGCCAGCTCCTCTAGCGGGAGGGCCGGCGGGGAGCTGTTTTTT. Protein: CASSSSGRAGGELFF.

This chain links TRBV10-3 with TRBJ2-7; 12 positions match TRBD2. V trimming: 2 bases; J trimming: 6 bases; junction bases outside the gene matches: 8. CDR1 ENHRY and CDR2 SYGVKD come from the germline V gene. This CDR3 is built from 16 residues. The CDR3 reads CAISEGVGLAGAEQYF. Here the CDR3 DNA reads TGTGCCATCAGTGAGGGAGTGGGACTAGCGGGCGCCGAGCAGTACTTC.

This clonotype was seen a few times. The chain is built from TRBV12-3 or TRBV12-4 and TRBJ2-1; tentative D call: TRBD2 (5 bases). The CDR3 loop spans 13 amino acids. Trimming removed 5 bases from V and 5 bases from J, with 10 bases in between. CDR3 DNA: TGTGCCAGCAGTCCCCGGGGAGACAATGAGCAGTTCTTC. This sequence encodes CASSPRGDNEQFF.

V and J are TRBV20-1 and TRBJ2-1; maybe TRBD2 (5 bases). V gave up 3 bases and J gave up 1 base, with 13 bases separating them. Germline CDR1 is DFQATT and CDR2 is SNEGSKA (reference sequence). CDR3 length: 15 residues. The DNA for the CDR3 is TGCAGTGCTAGCAAAGGGAGAGGATCCTACAATGAGCAGTTCTTC. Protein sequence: CSASKGRGSYNEQFF.

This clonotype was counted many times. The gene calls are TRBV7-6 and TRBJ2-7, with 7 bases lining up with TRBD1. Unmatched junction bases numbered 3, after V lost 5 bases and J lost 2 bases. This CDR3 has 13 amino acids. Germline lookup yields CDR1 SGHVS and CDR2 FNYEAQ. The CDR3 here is CASSVTGAYEQYF. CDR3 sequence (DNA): TGTGCCAGCAGCGTTACAGGGGCCTACGAGCAGTACTTC.

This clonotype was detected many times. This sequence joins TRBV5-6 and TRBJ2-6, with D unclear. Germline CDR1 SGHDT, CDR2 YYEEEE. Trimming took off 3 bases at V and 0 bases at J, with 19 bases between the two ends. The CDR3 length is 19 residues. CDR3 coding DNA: TGTGCCAGCAGCTCCGATGCCCAGATCCTCTTCTCTGGGGCCAACGTCCTGACTTTC. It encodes CASSSDAQILFSGANVLTF.

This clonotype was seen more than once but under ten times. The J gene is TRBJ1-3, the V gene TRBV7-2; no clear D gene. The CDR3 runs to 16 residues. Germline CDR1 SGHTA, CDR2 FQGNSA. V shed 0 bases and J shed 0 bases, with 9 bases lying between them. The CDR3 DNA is TGTGCCAGCAGCTTAGCGACTCCCAGCTCTGGAAACACCATATATTTT. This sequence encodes CASSLATPSSGNTIYF.

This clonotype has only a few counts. The CDR3, as DNA: TGTGCCAGCAGCTTGACGCAGGCCCTTGGGAATCAGCCCCAGCATTTT. Its protein is CASSLTQALGNQPQHF. This rearrangement joins TRBV5-5 to TRBJ1-5; D not resolved. The CDR3 has 16 amino acids. Germline V CDR1 and CDR2: SGHKS, YYEKEE (reference sequence). The V and J ends lost 1 base and 4 bases respectively, with 15 bases between them.